This TCR beta chain originates from a study of blood T cell repertoires in COVID-19. About the study: COVID-19 samples collected from the United States, Italy and Spain covered acute and convalescent phases. The cDNA or gDNA used as material had been derived from T cells, B-cell-depleted T cells, or PBMCs.

Participants came from 24 US areas, aged about 18 to 90 years. Each recovered donor of Cohort 3 presented with two negative PCRs, clearance, or symptom resolution. TCRdb's table, derived via immunoSEQ multiplex PCR, lists solely in-frame clones and lacks some. The profile shows a few hundred thousand clones, roughly 85% of them singletons. Worth noting for this clone: The same CDR3 is also encoded by other DNA sequences in this sample.

V was cut by 6 bases and J by 8 bases, with 13 bases left in between. Germline V CDR1 and CDR2: SGHAT, FQNNGV. The CDR3 contains 12 residues. Material for sequencing was PBMCs or T cells enriched from blood (not recorded which). The chain links TRBV11-2 to TRBJ1-2; D gene ambiguous. The source is a woman in her forties or fifties who had recovered from COVID-19. The CDR3 DNA reads TGTGCCAGCAGTCAGAGGAATTACGGCTACACCTTC. This encodes CASSQRNYGYTF.